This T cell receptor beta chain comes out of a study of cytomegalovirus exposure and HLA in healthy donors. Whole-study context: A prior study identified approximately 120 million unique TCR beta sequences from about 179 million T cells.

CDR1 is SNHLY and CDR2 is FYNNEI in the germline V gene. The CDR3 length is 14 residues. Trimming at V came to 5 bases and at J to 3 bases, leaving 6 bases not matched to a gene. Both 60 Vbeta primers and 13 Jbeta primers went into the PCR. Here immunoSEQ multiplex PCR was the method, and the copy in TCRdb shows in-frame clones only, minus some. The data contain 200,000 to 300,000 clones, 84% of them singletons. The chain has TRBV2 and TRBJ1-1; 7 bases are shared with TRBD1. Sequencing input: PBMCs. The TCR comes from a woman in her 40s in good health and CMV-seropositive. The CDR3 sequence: CASSSDRVYTEAFF. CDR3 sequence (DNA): TGTGCCAGCAGTTCAGACAGGGTCTACACTGAAGCTTTCTTT.